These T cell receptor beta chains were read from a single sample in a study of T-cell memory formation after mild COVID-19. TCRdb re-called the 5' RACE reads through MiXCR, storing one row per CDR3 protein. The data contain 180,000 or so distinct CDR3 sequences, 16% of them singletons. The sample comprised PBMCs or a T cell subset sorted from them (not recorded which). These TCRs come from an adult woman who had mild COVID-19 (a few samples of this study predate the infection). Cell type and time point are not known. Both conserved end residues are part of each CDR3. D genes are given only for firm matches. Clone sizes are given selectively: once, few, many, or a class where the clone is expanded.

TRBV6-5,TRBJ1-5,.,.,CASSPGGHLNQPQHF,TGTGCCAGCAGTCCTGGAGGACACCTGAATCAGCCCCAGCATTTT
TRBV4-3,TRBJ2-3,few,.,CASSQPGPVGADTQYF,TGCGCCAGCAGCCAACCGGGGCCTGTGGGTGCAGATACGCAGTATTTT
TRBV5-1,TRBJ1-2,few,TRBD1,CASSRDRLSNYGYTF,TGCGCCAGCAGCCGGGACAGATTGTCTAACTATGGCTACACCTTC
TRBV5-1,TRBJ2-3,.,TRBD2,CASSSGTSGSDTQYF,TGCGCCAGCAGCTCCGGGACTAGCGGCTCAGATACGCAGTATTTT
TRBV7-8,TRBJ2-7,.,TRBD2,CASSTATSATYEQYF,TGTGCCAGCAGCACAGCCACTAGCGCTACCTACGAGCAGTACTTC
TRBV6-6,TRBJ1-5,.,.,CASSTYRGNQPQHF,TGTGCCAGCAGTACATATCGGGGGAATCAGCCCCAGCATTTT
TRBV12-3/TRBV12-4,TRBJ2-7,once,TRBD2,CASSPGLADREQYF,TGTGCCAGCAGTCCGGGACTAGCCGACAGGGAGCAGTACTTC
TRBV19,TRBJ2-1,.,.,CASSRRGEQFF,TGTGCCAGTAGTCGTAGGGGTGAGCAGTTCTTC
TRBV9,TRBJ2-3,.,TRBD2,CASSVAAAGGPTSTDTQYF,TGTGCCAGCAGCGTAGCTGCGGCGGGGGGGCCCACTAGCACAGATACGCAGTATTTT
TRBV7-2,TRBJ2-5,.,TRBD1,CASSTQTGTRVETQYF,TGTGCCAGCAGCACCCAGACAGGGACGCGAGTGGAGACCCAGTACTTC
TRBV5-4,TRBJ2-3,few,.,CATPEADGGTDTQYF,TGTGCCACCCCGGAGGCTGACGGAGGGACAGATACGCAGTATTTT
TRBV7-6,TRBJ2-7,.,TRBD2,CASSSGLAGVGYEQYF,TGTGCCAGCAGCTCAGGACTAGCGGGAGTTGGCTACGAGCAGTACTTC
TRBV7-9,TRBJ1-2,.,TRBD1,CASSFLSGQGALNGYTF,TGTGCCAGCAGTTTTCTCTCCGGACAGGGGGCATTAAATGGCTACACCTTC
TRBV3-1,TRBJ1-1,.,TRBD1,CASSQVGTGGRAEAFF,TGTGCCAGCAGCCAAGTCGGGACAGGGGGCCGGGCTGAAGCTTTCTTT
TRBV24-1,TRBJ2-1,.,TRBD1,CATSDPGGAGNEQFF,TGTGCCACCAGCGACCCAGGGGGCGCAGGCAATGAGCAGTTCTTC
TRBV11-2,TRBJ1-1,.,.,CASSGTEAFF,TGTGCCAGCTCTGGTACTGAAGCTTTCTTT
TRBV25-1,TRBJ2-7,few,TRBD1,CASSESRVTGDEQYF,TGTGCCAGCAGTGAATCACGGGTGACAGGGGACGAGCAGTACTTC
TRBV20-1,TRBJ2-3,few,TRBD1,CSARHKRDRGHQDTQYF,TGCAGTGCTAGACATAAGCGGGACAGGGGGCATCAAGATACGCAGTATTTT
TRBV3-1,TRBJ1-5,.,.,CASSQAGAHQPQHF,TGTGCCAGCAGCCAAGCAGGGGCTCATCAGCCCCAGCATTTT
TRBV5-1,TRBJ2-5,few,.,CASSRISQETQYF,TGCGCCAGCAGCCGGATCAGTCAGGAGACCCAGTACTTC
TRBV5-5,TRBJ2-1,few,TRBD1,CASSLDRTGYEQFF,TGTGCCAGCAGCTTGGATAGGACAGGGTATGAGCAGTTCTTC
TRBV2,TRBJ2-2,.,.,CASTLDLGELFF,TGTGCCAGCACACTGGACCTCGGGGAGCTGTTTTTT
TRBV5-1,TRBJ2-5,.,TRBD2,CASSLDGSGGPTQYF,TGCGCCAGCAGCTTGGATGGTAGCGGGGGTCCTACCCAGTACTTC
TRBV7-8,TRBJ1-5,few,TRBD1,CASSPNRDRVQPQHF,TGTGCCAGCAGCCCAAACCGGGACAGGGTTCAGCCCCAGCATTTT
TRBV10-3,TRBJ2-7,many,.,CAISEQVPEQYF,TGTGCCATCAGTGAGCAGGTTCCCGAGCAGTACTTC
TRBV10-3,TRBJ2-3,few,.,CAISSQVGSTDKQYF,TGTGCCATCAGCTCTCAGGTGGGGAGCACAGATAAGCAGTATTTT
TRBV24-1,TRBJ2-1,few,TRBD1,CATSDWTGASYNEQFF,TGTGCCACCAGTGATTGGACAGGGGCTTCCTACAATGAGCAGTTCTTC
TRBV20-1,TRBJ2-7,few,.,CSARDQTYEQYF,TGCAGTGCTAGAGATCAAACTTACGAGCAGTACTTC
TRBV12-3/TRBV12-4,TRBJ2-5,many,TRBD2,CASSPGGLAGRETQYF,TGTGCCAGCAGTCCCGGGGGACTAGCGGGGAGGGAGACCCAGTACTTC
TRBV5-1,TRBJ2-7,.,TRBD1,CASSQLGQGVSSEQYF,TGCGCCAGCAGCCAACTGGGACAGGGAGTTTCGTCCGAGCAGTACTTC
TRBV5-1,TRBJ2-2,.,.,CASSSPGNTGELFF,TGCGCCAGCAGCTCGCCCGGAAACACCGGGGAGCTGTTTTTT
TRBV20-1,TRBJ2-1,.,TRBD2,CSAERGRGIRNEQFF,TGCAGTGCTGAACGCGGGAGAGGTATTAGGAATGAGCAGTTCTTC
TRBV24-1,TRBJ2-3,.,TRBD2,CATSTRAGGNTDTQYF,TGTGCCACCAGTACAAGGGCGGGGGGCAACACAGATACGCAGTATTTT
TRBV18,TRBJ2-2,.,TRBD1,CASSYGQGGTGELFF,TGTGCCAGCTCATACGGACAGGGTGGAACCGGGGAGCTGTTTTTT
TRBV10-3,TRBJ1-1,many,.,CAISETSGARVTEAFF,TGTGCCATCAGTGAGACCTCCGGGGCCCGGGTCACTGAAGCTTTCTTT
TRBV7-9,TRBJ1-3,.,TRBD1,CASSPQDRVRGNTIYF,TGTGCCAGCAGCCCGCAAGACAGGGTGCGGGGAAACACCATATATTTT
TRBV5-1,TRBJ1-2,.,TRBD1,CASGRDRDYGYTF,TGCGCCAGCGGCCGGGACAGGGACTATGGCTACACCTTC
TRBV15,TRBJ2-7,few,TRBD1,CATSRGMGQGIDEQYF,TGTGCCACCAGCAGAGGGATGGGACAGGGGATTGACGAGCAGTACTTC
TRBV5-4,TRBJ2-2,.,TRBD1,CASSTGTGTNTGELFF,TGTGCCAGCAGCACCGGGACAGGGACGAACACCGGGGAGCTGTTTTTT
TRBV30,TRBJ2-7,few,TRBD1,CAWSAGTGSSYEQYF,TGTGCCTGGAGTGCGGGGACAGGGAGCTCCTACGAGCAGTACTTC
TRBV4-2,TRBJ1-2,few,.,CASSPGTAKGYTF,TGTGCCAGCAGCCCGGGAACCGCTAAGGGCTACACCTTC
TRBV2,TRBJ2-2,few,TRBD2,CASSDGRAGAFSTGELFF,TGTGCCAGCAGTGATGGGCGAGCGGGAGCCTTCTCCACCGGGGAGCTGTTTTTT
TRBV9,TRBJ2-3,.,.,CASSAVSDTQYF,TGTGCCAGCAGCGCCGTTTCAGATACGCAGTATTTT
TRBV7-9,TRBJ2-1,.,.,CASSLSTGLNNEQFF,TGTGCCAGCAGCCTCTCGACGGGGTTAAACAATGAGCAGTTCTTC
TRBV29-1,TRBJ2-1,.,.,CSGRRTYELYEQFF,TGCAGCGGCCGGAGGACCTATGAGCTATATGAGCAGTTCTTC
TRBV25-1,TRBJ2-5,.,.,CASSGNGIPGQETQYF,TGTGCCAGCAGTGGGAACGGGATCCCGGGGCAAGAGACCCAGTACTTC
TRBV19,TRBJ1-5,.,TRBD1,CASKGQGNQPKHF,TGTGCCAGCAAAGGACAGGGCAATCAGCCCAAGCATTTT
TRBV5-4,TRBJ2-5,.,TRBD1,CASSMVGDRPKGTQYF,TGTGCCAGCAGCATGGTTGGGGACAGACCCAAAGGGACCCAGTACTTC
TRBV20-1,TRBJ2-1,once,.,CSAKTGTPTYNEQFF,TGCAGTGCTAAGACCGGGACTCCAACCTACAATGAGCAGTTCTTC
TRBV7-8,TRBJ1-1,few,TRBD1,CASSPGTGGAGTEAFF,TGTGCCAGCAGCCCCGGGACAGGGGGCGCGGGCACTGAAGCTTTCTTT
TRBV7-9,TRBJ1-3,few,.,CASSLAGPTDTIYF,TGTGCCAGCAGCTTAGCAGGGCCCACGGACACCATATATTTT